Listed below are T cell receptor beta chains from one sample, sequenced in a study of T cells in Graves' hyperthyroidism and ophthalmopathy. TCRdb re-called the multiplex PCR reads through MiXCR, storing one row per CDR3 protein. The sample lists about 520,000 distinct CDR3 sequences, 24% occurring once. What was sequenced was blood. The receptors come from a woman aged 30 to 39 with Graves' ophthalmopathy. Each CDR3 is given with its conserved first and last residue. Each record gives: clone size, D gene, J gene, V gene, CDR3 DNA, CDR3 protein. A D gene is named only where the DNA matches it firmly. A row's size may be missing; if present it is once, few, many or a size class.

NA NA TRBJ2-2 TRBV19 TGTGCCAGTAGTATTATTATACTACGACTTTTGGGCCACGTTAGAGGGGAGCTGTTTTTT CASSIIILRLLGHVRGELFF
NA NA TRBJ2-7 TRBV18 TGTGCCAGCTCACCACCGCCGGGATGGTACTACGAGCAGTACTTC CASSPPPGWYYEQYF
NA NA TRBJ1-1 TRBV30 TGTGCCTGGAGTTTTATCGCGAACACTGAAGCTTTCTTT CAWSFIANTEAFF
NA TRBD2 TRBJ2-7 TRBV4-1 TGCGCCAGCAGGAAGGTAGCGGGACGCGCCGAGCAGTACTTC CASRKVAGRAEQYF
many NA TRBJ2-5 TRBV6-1 TGTGCCAGCAGTGAAGCTGGGAGTCGAGAAGAGACCCAGTACTTC CASSEAGSREETQYF
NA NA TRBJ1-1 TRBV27 TGTGCCAGCAGATCCCCGAGTGAGGGGACGAACACTGAAGCTTTCTTT CASRSPSEGTNTEAFF
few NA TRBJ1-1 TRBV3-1 TGTGCCAGCAGCCCTGGGGTGAGCACTGAAGCTTTCTTT CASSPGVSTEAFF
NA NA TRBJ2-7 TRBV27 TGTGCCAGCAGCCTTATAGTCGGAAGCTACGAGCAGTACTTC CASSLIVGSYEQYF
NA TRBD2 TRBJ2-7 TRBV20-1 TGCAGTGCAGTTAGCGGGGGCGTATACGAGCAGTACTTC CSAVSGGVYEQYF
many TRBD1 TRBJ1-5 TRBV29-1 TGCAGCGTTGAAACAGGGGTTGGCAATCAGCCCCAGCATTTT CSVETGVGNQPQHF
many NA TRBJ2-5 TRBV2 TGTGCCAGCATCAGGGAGTACCAAGAGACCCAGTACTTC CASIREYQETQYF
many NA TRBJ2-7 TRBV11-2 TGTGCCAGCGGCTCGCGGGGGCCCTACGAGCAGTACTTC CASGSRGPYEQYF
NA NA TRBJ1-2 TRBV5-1 TGCGCCACCTCGGAGGGGAGTGGCTACACCTTC CATSEGSGYTF
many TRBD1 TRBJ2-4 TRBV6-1 TGTGCCAGCAGAACCGGACAGGGCGGGGACATTCAGTACTTC CASRTGQGGDIQYF